This is a list of T cell receptor beta chains from one sample in a study of cytomegalovirus exposure and HLA in healthy donors. Assay used: immunoSEQ multiplex PCR; TCRdb lists only in-frame clones, some missing. The data hold some 190,000 clones, with roughly 86% observed a single time. Sequencing input: PBMCs. The source is a man aged 35-49 years in good health and CMV-seropositive. CDR3s include the opening cysteine and the closing phenylalanine or tryptophan. A D gene is named only where the DNA matches it firmly. A clone size is listed for some rows: how often the clone was seen (once, few, many), or a class if it is expanded.

d_call | clone_size | j_call | v_call | cdr3_aa | cdr3_nt
NA | NA | TRBJ1-5 | TRBV11-2 | CASSLEAGNQPQHF | TGTGCCAGCAGCTTAGAGGCAGGCAATCAGCCCCAGCATTTT
TRBD1 | NA | TRBJ1-2 | TRBV6-1 | CASSPPSREGAISF | TGTGCCAGCAGTCCTCCAAGCCGTGAGGGGGCTATATCATTC
NA | NA | TRBJ1-5 | TRBV14 | CASSRPRDRWGVNQPQHF | TGTGCCAGCAGCCGCCCAAGGGATCGATGGGGGGTCAATCAGCCCCAGCATTTT
NA | NA | TRBJ2-5 | TRBV2 | CASKGGNQETQYF | TGTGCCAGCAAGGGCGGGAACCAAGAGACCCAGTACTTC
TRBD1 | NA | TRBJ1-1 | TRBV5-6 | CASSAWTGAALVAFF | TGTGCCAGCAGCGCGTGGACAGGGGCCGCGCTAGTGGCTTTCTTT
TRBD1 | NA | TRBJ2-3 | TRBV5-1 | CASSLAPTGAKGTDTQYF | TGCGCCAGCAGCTTGGCCCCGACAGGGGCTAAAGGGACAGATACGCAGTATTTT
TRBD2 | NA | TRBJ2-7 | TRBV7-9 | CASSPRTVSGRARYEQYF | TGTGCCAGCAGCCCGCGGACAGTAAGCGGGAGGGCGAGGTACGAGCAGTACTTC
TRBD2 | NA | TRBJ2-7 | TRBV5-5 | CARSLNPSGRNYEQYF | TGTGCCAGAAGCTTGAATCCTAGCGGGAGGAACTACGAGCAGTACTTC
TRBD1 | NA | TRBJ1-5 | TRBV29-1 | CSAVTGDGQPQHF | TGCAGCGCCGTGACAGGGGATGGTCAGCCCCAGCATTTT
NA | NA | TRBJ1-2 | TRBV6-5 | CAISGGDGYGYTF | TGTGCCATCAGTGGGGGGGACGGCTATGGCTACACCTTC
NA | NA | TRBJ2-1 | TRBV27 | CASSLTGSHEQFF | TGTGCCAGCAGTTTAACAGGTTCCCATGAGCAGTTCTTC
TRBD1 | few | TRBJ1-5 | TRBV28 | CASSSRQGLSNQPQHF | TGTGCCAGCAGTTCTCGACAGGGCCTCTCAAATCAGCCCCAGCATTTT
NA | NA | TRBJ2-1 | TRBV20-1 | CSGREMHEQFF | TGCAGTGGGAGGGAGATGCATGAGCAGTTCTTC
TRBD1 | NA | TRBJ1-4 | TRBV7-2 | CASSSGTVNEKLFF | TGTGCCAGCAGCTCCGGGACAGTTAATGAAAAACTGTTTTTT